This T cell receptor (beta chain) was observed in a study of blood T cell repertoires in COVID-19. Across the whole study: The United States, Italy and Spain were the sources of the acute and convalescent COVID-19 samples. Nucleic acid was either cDNA or gDNA, and it came from T cells, B-cell-depleted T cells, or PBMCs.

The CDR3 covers 15 residues. Per germline, CDR1 DFQATT and CDR2 SNEGSKA (reference sequence). Trimming removed 3 bases from V and 4 bases from J; junction bases left unmatched: 7. How the authors handled the data: Nucleated cell counts were estimated from reference gene primer amplification. Sequenced by immunoSEQ multiplex PCR; TCRdb stores in-frame clones only, minus some. That table is the source of V, J and clone size, and D and trimming were worked out from the DNA. The data contain more than 150,000 clones, about four fifths of them singletons. The receptor comes from an elderly woman with acute or convalescent COVID-19. Sequenced: peripheral blood. The rearrangement uses TRBV20-1 and TRBJ2-3; 10 bases align to TRBD1. CDR3 residues: CSASRGQGRADTQYF. CDR3 nucleotide sequence: TGCAGTGCTAGTAGGGGACAGGGGCGGGCAGATACGCAGTATTTT.